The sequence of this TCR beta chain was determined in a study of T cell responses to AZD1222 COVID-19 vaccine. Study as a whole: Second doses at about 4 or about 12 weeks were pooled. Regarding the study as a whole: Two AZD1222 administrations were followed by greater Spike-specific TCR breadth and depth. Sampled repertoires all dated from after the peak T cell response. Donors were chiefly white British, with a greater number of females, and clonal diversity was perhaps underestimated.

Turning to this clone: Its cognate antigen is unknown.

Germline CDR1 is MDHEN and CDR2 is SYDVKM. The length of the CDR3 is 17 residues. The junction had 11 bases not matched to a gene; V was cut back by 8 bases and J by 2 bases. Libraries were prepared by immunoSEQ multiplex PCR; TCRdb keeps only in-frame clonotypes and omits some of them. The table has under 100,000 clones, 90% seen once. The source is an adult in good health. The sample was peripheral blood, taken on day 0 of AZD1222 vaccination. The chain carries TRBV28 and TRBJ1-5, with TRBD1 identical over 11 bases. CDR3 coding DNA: TGTGCCAGCGGACCCCGGACAGGGGGCTATCGCAATCAGCCCCAGCATTTT. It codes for CASGPRTGGYRNQPQHF.